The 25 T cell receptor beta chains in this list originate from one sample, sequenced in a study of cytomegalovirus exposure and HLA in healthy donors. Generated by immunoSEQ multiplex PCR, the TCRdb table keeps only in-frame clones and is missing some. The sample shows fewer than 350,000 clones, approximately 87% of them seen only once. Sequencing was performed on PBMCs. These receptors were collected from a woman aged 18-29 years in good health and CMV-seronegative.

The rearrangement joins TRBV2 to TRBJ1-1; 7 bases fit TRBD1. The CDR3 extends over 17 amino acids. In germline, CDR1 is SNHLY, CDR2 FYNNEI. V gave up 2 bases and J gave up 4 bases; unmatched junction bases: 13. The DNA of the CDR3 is TGTGCCAGCAGTGAATCCAGTCTCTTGGGGACAGCCACTGAAGCTTTCTTT. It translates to CASSESSLLGTATEAFF.

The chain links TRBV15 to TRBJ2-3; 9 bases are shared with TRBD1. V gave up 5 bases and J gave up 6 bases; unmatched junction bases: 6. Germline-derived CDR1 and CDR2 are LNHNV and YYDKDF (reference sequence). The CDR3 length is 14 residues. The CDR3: CATSLGQGLDTQYF. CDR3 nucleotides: TGTGCCACCAGCCTGGGACAGGGACTGGATACGCAGTATTTT. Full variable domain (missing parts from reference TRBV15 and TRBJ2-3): DAMVIQNPRYQVTQFGKPVTLSCSQTLNHNVMYWYQQKSSQAPKLLFHYYDKDFNNEADTPDNFQSRRPNTSFCFLDIRSPGLGDTAMYLCATSLGQGLDTQYFGPGTRLTVL.

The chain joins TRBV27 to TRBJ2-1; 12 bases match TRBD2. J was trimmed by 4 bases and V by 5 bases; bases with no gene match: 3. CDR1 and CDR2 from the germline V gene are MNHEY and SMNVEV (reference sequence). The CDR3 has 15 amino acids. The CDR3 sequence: CASSRTSGIYNEQFF. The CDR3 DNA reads TGTGCCAGCAGTAGGACTAGCGGGATTTACAATGAGCAGTTCTTC.

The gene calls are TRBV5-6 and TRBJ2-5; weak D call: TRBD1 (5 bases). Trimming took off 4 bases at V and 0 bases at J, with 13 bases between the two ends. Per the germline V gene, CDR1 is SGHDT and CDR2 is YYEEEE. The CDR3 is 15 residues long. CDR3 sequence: CASSRRTGYQETQYF. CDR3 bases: TGTGCCAGCAGCCGGAGAACAGGCTACCAAGAGACCCAGTACTTC.

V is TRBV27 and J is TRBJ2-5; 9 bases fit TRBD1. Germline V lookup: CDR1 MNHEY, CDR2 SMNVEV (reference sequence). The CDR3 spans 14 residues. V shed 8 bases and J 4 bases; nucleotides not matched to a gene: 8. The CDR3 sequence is CASGRGQGRETQYF. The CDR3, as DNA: TGTGCCAGCGGGCGGGGACAGGGCCGAGAGACCCAGTACTTC.

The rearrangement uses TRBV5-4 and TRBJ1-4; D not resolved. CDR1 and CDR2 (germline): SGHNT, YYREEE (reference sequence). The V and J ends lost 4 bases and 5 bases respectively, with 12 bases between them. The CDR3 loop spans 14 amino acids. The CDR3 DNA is TGTGCCAGCAGCCGGGAGGACCCCAATGAAAAACTGTTTTTT. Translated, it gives CASSREDPNEKLFF. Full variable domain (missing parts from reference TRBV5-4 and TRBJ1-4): ETGVTQSPTHLIKTRGQQVTLRCSSQSGHNTVSWYQQALGQGPQFIFQYYREEENGRGNFPPRFSGLQFPNYSSELNVNALELDDSALYLCASSREDPNEKLFFGSGTQLSVL.

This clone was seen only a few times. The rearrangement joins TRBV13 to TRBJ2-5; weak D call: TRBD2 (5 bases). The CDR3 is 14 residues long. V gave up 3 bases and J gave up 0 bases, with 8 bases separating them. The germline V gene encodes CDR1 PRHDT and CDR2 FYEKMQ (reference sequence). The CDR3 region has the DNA TGTGCCAGCAGCTTCAGCGGAAACCAAGAGACCCAGTACTTC. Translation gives CASSFSGNQETQYF.

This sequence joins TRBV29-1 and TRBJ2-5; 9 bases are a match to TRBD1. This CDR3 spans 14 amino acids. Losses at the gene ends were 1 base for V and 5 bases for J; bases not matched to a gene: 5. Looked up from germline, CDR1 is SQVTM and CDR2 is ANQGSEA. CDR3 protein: CSVEGGQGWETQYF. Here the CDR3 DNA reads TGCAGCGTTGAAGGGGGACAGGGATGGGAGACCCAGTACTTC.

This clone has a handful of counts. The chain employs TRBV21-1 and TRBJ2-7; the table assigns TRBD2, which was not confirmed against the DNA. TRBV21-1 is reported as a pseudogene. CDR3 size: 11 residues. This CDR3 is CASSHSGEQYF. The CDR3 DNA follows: TGTGCCAGCAGTCATAGCGGGGAGCAGTACTTC.

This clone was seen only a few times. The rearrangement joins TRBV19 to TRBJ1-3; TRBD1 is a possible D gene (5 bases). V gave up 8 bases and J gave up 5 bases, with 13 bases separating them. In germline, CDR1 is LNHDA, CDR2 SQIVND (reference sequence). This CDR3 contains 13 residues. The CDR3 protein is CASRRGQRNTIYF. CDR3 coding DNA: TGTGCCAGTCGGAGGGGCCAGCGAAACACCATATATTTT.

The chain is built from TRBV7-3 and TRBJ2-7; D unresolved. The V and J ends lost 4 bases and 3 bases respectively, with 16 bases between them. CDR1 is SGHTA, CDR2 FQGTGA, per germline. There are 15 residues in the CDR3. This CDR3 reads CASSSNGAGLYEQYF. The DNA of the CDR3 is TGTGCCAGCAGCTCCAACGGTGCAGGCCTCTACGAGCAGTACTTC.

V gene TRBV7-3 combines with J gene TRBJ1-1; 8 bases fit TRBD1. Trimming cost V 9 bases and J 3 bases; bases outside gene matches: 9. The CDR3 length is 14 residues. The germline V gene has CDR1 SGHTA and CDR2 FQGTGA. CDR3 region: CASNRGGSDTEAFF. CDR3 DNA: TGTGCCAGTAACAGGGGGGGGTCGGACACTGAAGCTTTCTTT.

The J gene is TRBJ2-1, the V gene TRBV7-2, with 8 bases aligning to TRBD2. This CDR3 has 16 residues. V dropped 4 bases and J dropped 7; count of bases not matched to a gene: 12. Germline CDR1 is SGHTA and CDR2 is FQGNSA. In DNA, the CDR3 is TGTGCCAGCAGCTACGAAAGCGGGAGTGCGGGAAATGAGCAGTTCTTC. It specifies CASSYESGSAGNEQFF.

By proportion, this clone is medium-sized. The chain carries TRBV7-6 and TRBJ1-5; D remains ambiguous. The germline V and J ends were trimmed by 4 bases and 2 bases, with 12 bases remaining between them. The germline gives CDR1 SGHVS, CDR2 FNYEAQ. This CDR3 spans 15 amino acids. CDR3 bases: TGTGCCAGCAGCTCAGCCAGCGGTCGCAATCAGCCCCAGCATTTT. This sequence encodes CASSSASGRNQPQHF.

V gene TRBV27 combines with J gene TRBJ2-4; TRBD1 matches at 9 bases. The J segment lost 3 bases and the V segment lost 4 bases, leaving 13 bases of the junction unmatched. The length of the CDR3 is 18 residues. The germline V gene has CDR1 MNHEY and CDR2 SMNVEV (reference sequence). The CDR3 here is CASSSPPPGQGGKNIQYF. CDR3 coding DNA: TGTGCCAGCAGTTCCCCGCCTCCGGGACAGGGAGGCAAAAACATTCAGTACTTC.

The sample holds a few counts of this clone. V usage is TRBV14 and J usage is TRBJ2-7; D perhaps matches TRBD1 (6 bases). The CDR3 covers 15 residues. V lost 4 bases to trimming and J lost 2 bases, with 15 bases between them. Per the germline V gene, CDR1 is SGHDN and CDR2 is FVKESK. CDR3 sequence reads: CASSLRTDITYEQYF. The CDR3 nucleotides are TGTGCCAGCAGCCTACGGACAGACATCACCTACGAGCAGTACTTC.

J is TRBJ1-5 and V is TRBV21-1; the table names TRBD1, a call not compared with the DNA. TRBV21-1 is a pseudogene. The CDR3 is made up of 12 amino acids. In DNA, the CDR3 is TGTGCCAGCAGCATGCACAGTATACTCCAGCATTTT. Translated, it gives CASSMHSILQHF.

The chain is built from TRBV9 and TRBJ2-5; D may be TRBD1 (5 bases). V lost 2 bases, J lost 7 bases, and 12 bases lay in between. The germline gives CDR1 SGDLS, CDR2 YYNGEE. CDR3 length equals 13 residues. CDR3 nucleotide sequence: TGTGCCAGCAGCGTCGGACATCCAGGGACCCAGTACTTC. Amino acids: CASSVGHPGTQYF.

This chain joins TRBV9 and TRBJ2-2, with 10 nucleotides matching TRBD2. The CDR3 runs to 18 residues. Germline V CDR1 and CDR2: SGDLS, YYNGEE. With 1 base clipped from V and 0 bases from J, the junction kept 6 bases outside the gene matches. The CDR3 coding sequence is TGTGCCAGCAGCGTATCCCAACTAGCGGGACCGAACACCGGGGAGCTGTTTTTT. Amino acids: CASSVSQLAGPNTGELFF.

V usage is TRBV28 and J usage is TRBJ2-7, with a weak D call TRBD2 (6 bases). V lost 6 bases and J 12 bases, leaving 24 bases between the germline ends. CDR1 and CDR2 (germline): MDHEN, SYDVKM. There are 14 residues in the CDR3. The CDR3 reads CASSPTGGARVMYF. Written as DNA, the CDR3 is TGTGCCAGCAGCCCAACTGGAGGGGCCAGGGTAATGTACTTC.

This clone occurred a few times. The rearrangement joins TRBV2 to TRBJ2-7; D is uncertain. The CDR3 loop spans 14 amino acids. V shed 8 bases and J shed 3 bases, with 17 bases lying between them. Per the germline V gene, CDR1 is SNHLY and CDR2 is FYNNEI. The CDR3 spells CASRPEVPHYEQYF. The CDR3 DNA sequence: TGTGCCAGCCGCCCAGAGGTCCCACACTACGAGCAGTACTTC.

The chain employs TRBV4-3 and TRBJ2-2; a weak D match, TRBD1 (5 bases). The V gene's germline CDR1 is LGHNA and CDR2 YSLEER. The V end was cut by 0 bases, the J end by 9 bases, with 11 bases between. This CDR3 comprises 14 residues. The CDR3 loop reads CASSQDRVLRELFF. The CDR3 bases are TGCGCCAGCAGCCAAGACAGGGTTCTCCGGGAGCTGTTTTTT.

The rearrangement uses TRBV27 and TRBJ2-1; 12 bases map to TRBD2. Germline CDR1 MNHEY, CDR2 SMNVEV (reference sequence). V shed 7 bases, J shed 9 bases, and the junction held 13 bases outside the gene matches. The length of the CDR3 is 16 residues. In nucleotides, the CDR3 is TGTGCCAGCACCGCGAGTCTAGCGGGAGGGCCAGGTGAGCAGTTCTTC. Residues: CASTASLAGGPGEQFF.

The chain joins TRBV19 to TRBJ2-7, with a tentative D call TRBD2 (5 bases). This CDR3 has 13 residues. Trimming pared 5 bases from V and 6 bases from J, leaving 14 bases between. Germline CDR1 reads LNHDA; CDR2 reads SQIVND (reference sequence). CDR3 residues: CASSYLGGGEQYF. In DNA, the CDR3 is TGTGCCAGTAGTTACCTAGGTGGAGGCGAGCAGTACTTC. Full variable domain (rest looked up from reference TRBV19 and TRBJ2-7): DGGITQSPKYLFRKEGQNVTLSCEQNLNHDAMYWYRQDPGQGLRLIYYSQIVNDFQKGDIAEGYSVSREKKESFPLTVTSAQKNPTAFYLCASSYLGGGEQYFGPGTRLTVT.

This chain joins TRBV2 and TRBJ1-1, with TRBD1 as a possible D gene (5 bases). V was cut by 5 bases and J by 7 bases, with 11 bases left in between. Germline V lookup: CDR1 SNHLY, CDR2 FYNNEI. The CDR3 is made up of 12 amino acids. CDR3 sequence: CASSLPDSEAFF. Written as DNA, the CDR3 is TGTGCCAGCAGTTTACCTGACAGTGAAGCTTTCTTT.